Listed below are T cell receptor beta chains from one sample, sequenced in a study of PD-1 blockade in classical Hodgkin lymphoma. The repertoire was sequenced with immunoSEQ multiplex PCR; TCRdb's copy has only in-frame clones and lacks some. The data hold tens of thousands of clones, with 70% to 80% observed a single time. Here the sequenced sample was peripheral blood mononuclear cells (PBMCs), taken at baseline. Receptors were obtained from a human donor with classical Hodgkin lymphoma. CDR3s include the opening cysteine and the closing phenylalanine or tryptophan. D genes are given only for firm matches. Expanded clones are given a class, and other clones once, few, many or no size at all.

D,J,size,V,DNA,CDR3
-,TRBJ1-2,-,TRBV9,TGTGCCAGCAGCGCCCCGGAGGAAGGGGATCCCTATGGCTACACCTTC,CASSAPEEGDPYGYTF
-,TRBJ2-3,-,TRBV28,TGTGCCAGCAGTCGACGGACTTATACAGATACGCAGTATTTT,CASSRRTYTDTQYF
TRBD1,TRBJ1-5,medium-sized,TRBV7-9,TGTGCCAGCAGCTCCACCACAGGGGGCGATCAGCCCCAGCATTTT,CASSSTTGGDQPQHF
-,TRBJ2-2,-,TRBV30,TGTGCCTGGAGTGTACGAGGGCTTGGTCAGGGCGGCACCGGGGAGCTGTTTTTT,CAWSVRGLGQGGTGELFF
-,TRBJ2-2,-,TRBV7-9,TGTGCCAGCAGCTTAACCGACTATAACACCGGGGAGCTGTTTTTT,CASSLTDYNTGELFF
-,TRBJ2-7,-,TRBV6-6,TGTGCCAGCACCCTCTTGGGGGCCAACGAGCAGTACTTC,CASTLLGANEQYF
-,TRBJ2-1,-,TRBV19,TGTGCCAGTAGTATATCAATTGGGACCACCTACAATGAGCAGTTCTTC,CASSISIGTTYNEQFF
TRBD2,TRBJ2-3,-,TRBV5-4,TGTGCCAGCAGCTTTATAGCGGGAGGGGCAGATACGCAGTATTTT,CASSFIAGGADTQYF
TRBD1,TRBJ2-7,-,TRBV2,TGTGCCAGCAGAGCGGACAGGGGTCCCGAGCAGTACTTC,CASRADRGPEQYF
-,TRBJ1-2,few,TRBV18,TGTGCCAGCTCAGACAGCACCGGGTCCAACATTTATGGCTACACCTTC,CASSDSTGSNIYGYTF
-,TRBJ1-2,-,TRBV11-3,TGTGCCAGCAGCCTGGGTGGCCAGTTAGCTAACTATGGCTACACCTTC,CASSLGGQLANYGYTF
-,TRBJ1-1,-,TRBV27,TGTGCCAGCAGATCAGGTAACACTGAAGCTTTCTTT,CASRSGNTEAFF
-,TRBJ2-5,-,TRBV15,TGTGCCACCCAAGGACAATTACGAGAGACCCAGTACTTC,CATQGQLRETQYF
-,TRBJ2-7,-,TRBV4-3,TGCGCCAGCAGCCCCGGAAGGTACCCTCGCCACGAGCAGTACTTC,CASSPGRYPRHEQYF
TRBD2,TRBJ2-2,-,TRBV28,TGTGCCAGCACTCCGGGGGGGGCCACCGGGGAGCTGTTTTTT,CASTPGGATGELFF
TRBD1,TRBJ1-1,few,TRBV13,TGTGCCAGCAGCCGGGGACAGTTAAACACTGAAGCTTTCTTT,CASSRGQLNTEAFF
-,TRBJ1-1,-,TRBV6-5,TGTGCCAGCAGTTACGAGGGGACCACTGAAGCTTTCTTT,CASSYEGTTEAFF
-,TRBJ2-1,-,TRBV9,TGTGCCAGCAGCGTAGCGGGAGTGCTCTACAATGAGCAGTTCTTC,CASSVAGVLYNEQFF
TRBD1,TRBJ1-1,-,TRBV7-9,TGTGCCAGCAGCCTGACAGGGGCGAACACTGAAGCTTTCTTT,CASSLTGANTEAFF
TRBD1,TRBJ2-7,-,TRBV28,TGTGCCAGCAGTCCCCTGACAGGGGCATCCTACGAGCAGTACTTC,CASSPLTGASYEQYF
-,TRBJ1-4,-,TRBV27,TGTGCCAGCAGTTTACGCGGGGAGGCCAGTAATGAAAAACTGTTTTTT,CASSLRGEASNEKLFF
-,TRBJ1-5,once,TRBV5-1,TGCGCCAGCAAAAAGGGCGCTCAGGAGGATCAGCCCCAGCATTTT,CASKKGAQEDQPQHF
-,TRBJ2-1,-,TRBV5-4,TGTGCCAGCACCAGGCAGGGGGGGGTCCCCTACAATGAGCAGTTCTTC,CASTRQGGVPYNEQFF
TRBD1,TRBJ1-2,-,TRBV2,TGTGCCAGCAGTGGCCGGGACAGGGACTACTATGGCTACACCTTC,CASSGRDRDYYGYTF
-,TRBJ2-1,-,TRBV7-2,TGTGCCAGCAGCTTAGGGCCGTACAATGAGCAGTTCTTC,CASSLGPYNEQFF
-,TRBJ2-7,-,TRBV11-3,TGTGCCAGCAGCTTAGAAGGAGGGGTATCCTACGAGCAGTACTTC,CASSLEGGVSYEQYF
-,TRBJ1-1,-,TRBV5-4,TGTGCCAGCAGCTCTACATGGGCGAACACTGAAGCTTTCTTT,CASSSTWANTEAFF
-,TRBJ1-3,once,TRBV9,TGTGCCAGCAGCGTAGAGGCAGGGCACGGAAACACCATATATTTT,CASSVEAGHGNTIYF
TRBD1,TRBJ2-7,-,TRBV27,TGTGCCAGCAGTTTACGCGACAGGGGAAGGGAGCAGTACTTC,CASSLRDRGREQYF
TRBD1,TRBJ1-5,-,TRBV6-4,TGTGCCAGCTCCGGGACAGTACAAAGGGGCAATCAGCCCCAGCATTTT,CASSGTVQRGNQPQHF
TRBD1,TRBJ2-1,-,TRBV5-1,TGCGCCAGCAGCGGGGACAGGTATTACAATGAGCAGTTCTTC,CASSGDRYYNEQFF
-,TRBJ1-5,-,TRBV19,TGTGCCAGCACACGGCCCGGCAATAGCAATCAGCCCCAGCATTTT,CASTRPGNSNQPQHF
TRBD1,TRBJ2-1,-,TRBV6-6,TGTGCCAGCAGTTACTCGAAGGAAAGAGACAGGGGTTTCTTC,CASSYSKERDRGFF
-,TRBJ2-5,-,TRBV2,TGTGCCAGCACTCTAAACCGAGAGACCCAGTACTTC,CASTLNRETQYF
-,TRBJ2-4,-,TRBV11-2,TGTGCCAGCAGCCCTATCATTAACATTCAGTACTTC,CASSPIINIQYF
-,TRBJ1-2,-,TRBV28,TGTACCAGCAGTTTACGGTACATTTCCTATGGCTACACCTTC,CTSSLRYISYGYTF
-,TRBJ1-2,-,TRBV2,TGTGCCAGCAGTGAACGGGGCTATGGCTACACCTTC,CASSERGYGYTF
-,TRBJ2-5,-,TRBV9,TGTGCCAGCAGCGCCCGGGGCGAGCAAGAGACCCAGTACTTC,CASSARGEQETQYF
-,TRBJ1-1,-,TRBV11-2,TGTGCCAGCAGCTTGGACCTCGGGAGCACTGAAGCTTTCTTT,CASSLDLGSTEAFF
-,TRBJ2-7,-,TRBV2,TGTGCCACCAGTGACCCGTTAGCGGCTGCCTACGAGCAGTACTTC,CATSDPLAAAYEQYF
TRBD2,TRBJ2-5,-,TRBV7-7,TGTGCTAGCAGCTTAACAGCGGGAGGGCCTCTGGAGACCCAGTACTTC,CASSLTAGGPLETQYF
-,TRBJ1-4,-,TRBV29-1,TGCAGCGTTTGCGTAGGGGGGGCGGGTGAAAAACTGTTTTTT,CSVCVGGAGEKLFF